This record concerns one T cell receptor (beta chain) sequence. Per germline, CDR1 SNHLY and CDR2 FYNNEI. V lost 1 base to trimming and J lost 8 bases, with 5 bases between them. The CDR3 is 11 amino acids. The method was immunoSEQ multiplex PCR; TCRdb's version includes in-frame clones alone and lacks a portion of them. The sample includes approximately 91,000 clones, around 90% seen only once; the top ten take roughly 0.52%. This sample is drawn from a study of OX40 agonist ivuxolimab in advanced cancers. Study-level information: Melanoma, hepatocellular carcinoma, head and neck or renal cell cancer occurred in dose-escalation patients.

This clonotype was sampled from an adult with an advanced solid tumor such as melanoma, head and neck, liver or kidney cancer. V is TRBV2 and J is TRBJ1-2, with D unclear. The sequenced sample was CD4+ or CD8+ T cells sorted from blood, obtained in a trial of the OX40 agonist ivuxolimab. The CDR3 DNA sequence: TGTGCCAGCAGTGAAGGGGTAGGCTACACCTTC. This encodes CASSEGVGYTF.